The clone carrying this TCR beta chain was observed at least ten times. Its antigen is not identified. These data are taken from a study of CD8 T cells in ankylosing spondylitis. Study-level points and caveats: For ankylosing spondylitis blood, a TCR beta motif of about eight highly homologous variants appeared characteristic. Earlier work had already found some motif variants in reactive arthritis synovial fluid and blood. Reportedly, disease-linked clones are significantly enriched in ankylosing spondylitis patients' matched synovial fluid.

A quantitative 5'-RACE method, one with molecular barcodes, was used to make TCR beta libraries. TCRdb used MiXCR to reprocess the 5' RACE reads, holding one entry per CDR3 protein. The data contain almost 400,000 distinct CDR3 sequences, 20% to 25% of them singletons. Input material: blood, either unsorted or a sorted T cell fraction (not recorded which). The origin of this receptor is a male donor with ankylosing spondylitis.

CDR3 protein: CASSLLGVADTQYF. The CDR3 region has the DNA TGCGCCAGCAGCTTGTTGGGGGTTGCAGATACGCAGTATTTT. This chain links TRBV5-1 with TRBJ2-3; D may correspond to TRBD1 or TRBD2 (5 bases each). Trimming removed 1 base at V and 4 bases at J, with 10 bases between. The CDR3 extends over 14 amino acids. CDR1 SGHRS and CDR2 YFSETQ come from the germline V gene. The complete variable domain, with remaining parts taken from reference TRBV5-1 and TRBJ2-3, reads KAGVTQTPRYLIKTRGQQVTLSCSPISGHRSVSWYQQTPGQGLQFLFEYFSETQRNKGNFPGRFSGRQFSNSRSEMNVSTLELGDSALYLCASSLLGVADTQYFGPGTRLTVL.